This T cell receptor (beta chain) was retrieved from a study of Ad26.COV2.S vaccination and SARS-CoV-2 variants. For the study at large: Of the COV1001 trial arms, the Ad26.COV2.S arm included the donor. Ad26.COV2.S was injected intramuscularly once or twice, 56 days apart. Findings and caveats of the study: Total T cell responses may have been underestimated by the TCR breadth and depth analyses.

Profiled with immunoSEQ multiplex PCR; TCRdb holds only in-frame clones, not every one. The sample consists of a few hundred thousand clones, roughly 90% of them appearing once. As for treatment: 15 to 20 received Ad26.COV2.S at low or high dose, single or two shots; about 5 received placebo; per-sample allocation not given. Samples analyzed were those drawn on day 63 after the first vaccine or placebo injection. Ad26 vector vaccine expressed Wuhan-strain SARS-CoV-2 spike. Of note for this clone: Antigen unknown.

Per the germline V gene, CDR1 is MDHEN and CDR2 is SYDVKM. Trimming took 5 bases from V and 2 from J; bases not matched to a gene: 5. The CDR3 sequence is 15 residues long. Here the sequenced sample was peripheral blood, taken in a trial of Ad26.COV2.S vaccine versus placebo. The clonotype comes from a person aged 18-65 years who received the Ad26.COV2.S COVID-19 vaccine or a placebo. The chain links TRBV28 to TRBJ1-2; 10 positions match TRBD1. The CDR3: CASSLGTGVNYGYTF. CDR3 bases: TGTGCCAGCAGTCTCGGGACAGGGGTGAACTATGGCTACACCTTC.